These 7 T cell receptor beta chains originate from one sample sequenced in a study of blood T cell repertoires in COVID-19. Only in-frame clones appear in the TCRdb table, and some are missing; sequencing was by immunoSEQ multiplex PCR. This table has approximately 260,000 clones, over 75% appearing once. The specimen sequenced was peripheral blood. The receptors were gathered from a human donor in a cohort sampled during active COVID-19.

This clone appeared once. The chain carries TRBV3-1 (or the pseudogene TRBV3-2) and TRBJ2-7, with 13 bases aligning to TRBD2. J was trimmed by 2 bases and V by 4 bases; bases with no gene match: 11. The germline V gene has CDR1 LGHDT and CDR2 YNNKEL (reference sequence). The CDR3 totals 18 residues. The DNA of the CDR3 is TGTGCCAGCAGCCGGACCGGGACTAGCGGGGCGCAAACCTACGAGCAGTACTTC. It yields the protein CASSRTGTSGAQTYEQYF.

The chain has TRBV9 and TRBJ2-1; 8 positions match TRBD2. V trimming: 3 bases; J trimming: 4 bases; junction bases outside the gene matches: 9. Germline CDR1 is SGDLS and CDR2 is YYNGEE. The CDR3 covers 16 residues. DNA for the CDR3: TGTGCCAGCAGCGGGAAGAGCGGGGGACCATACAATGAGCAGTTCTTC. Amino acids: CASSGKSGGPYNEQFF.

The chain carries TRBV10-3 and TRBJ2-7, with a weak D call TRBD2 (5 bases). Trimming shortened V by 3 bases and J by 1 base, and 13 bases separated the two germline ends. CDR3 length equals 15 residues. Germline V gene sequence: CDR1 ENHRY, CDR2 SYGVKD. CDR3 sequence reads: CAISEEASPSYEQYF. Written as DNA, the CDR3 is TGTGCCATCAGTGAAGAGGCTAGCCCATCCTACGAGCAGTACTTC.

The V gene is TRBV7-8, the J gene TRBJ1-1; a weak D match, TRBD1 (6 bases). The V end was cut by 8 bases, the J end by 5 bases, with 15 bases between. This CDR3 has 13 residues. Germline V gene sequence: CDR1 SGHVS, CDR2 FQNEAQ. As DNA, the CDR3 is TGTGCCAGCGCCGGGGGGGCTGGTACTGAAGCTTTCTTT. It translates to CASAGGAGTEAFF.

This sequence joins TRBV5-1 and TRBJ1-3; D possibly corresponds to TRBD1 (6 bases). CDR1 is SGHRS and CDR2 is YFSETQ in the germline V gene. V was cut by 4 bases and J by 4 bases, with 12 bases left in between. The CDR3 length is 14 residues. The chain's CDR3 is CASSQGNPGNTIYF. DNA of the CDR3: TGCGCCAGCAGCCAGGGGAATCCCGGAAACACCATATATTTT. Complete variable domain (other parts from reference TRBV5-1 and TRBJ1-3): KAGVTQTPRYLIKTRGQQVTLSCSPISGHRSVSWYQQTPGQGLQFLFEYFSETQRNKGNFPGRFSGRQFSNSRSEMNVSTLELGDSALYLCASSQGNPGNTIYFGEGSWLTVV.

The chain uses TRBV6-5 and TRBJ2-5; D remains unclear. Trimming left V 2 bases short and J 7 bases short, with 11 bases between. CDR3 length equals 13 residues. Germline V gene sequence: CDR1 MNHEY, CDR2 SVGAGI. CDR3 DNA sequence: TGTGCCAGCAGTTACCTTCTCGGTCGGACCCAGTACTTC. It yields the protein CASSYLLGRTQYF.

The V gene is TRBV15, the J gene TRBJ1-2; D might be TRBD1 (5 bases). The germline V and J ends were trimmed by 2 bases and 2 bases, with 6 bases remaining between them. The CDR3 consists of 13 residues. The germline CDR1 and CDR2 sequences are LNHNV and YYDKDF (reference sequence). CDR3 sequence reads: CATSRKGNYGYTF. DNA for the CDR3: TGTGCCACCAGCAGAAAGGGGAACTATGGCTACACCTTC.